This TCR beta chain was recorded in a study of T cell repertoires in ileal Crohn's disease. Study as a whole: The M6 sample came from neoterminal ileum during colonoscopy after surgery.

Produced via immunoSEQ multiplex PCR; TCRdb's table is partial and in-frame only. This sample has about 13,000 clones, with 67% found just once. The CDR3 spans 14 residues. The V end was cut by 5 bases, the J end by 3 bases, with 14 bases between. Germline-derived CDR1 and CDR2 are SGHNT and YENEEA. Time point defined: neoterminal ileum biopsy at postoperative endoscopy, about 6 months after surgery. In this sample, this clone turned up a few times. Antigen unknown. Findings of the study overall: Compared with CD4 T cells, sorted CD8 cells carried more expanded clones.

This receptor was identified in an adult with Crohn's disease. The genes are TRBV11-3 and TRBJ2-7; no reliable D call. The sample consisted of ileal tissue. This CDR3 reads CASSIKPLSYEQYF. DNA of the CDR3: TGTGCCAGCAGCATCAAGCCGTTGAGCTACGAGCAGTACTTC.